This T cell receptor beta chain emerged from a study of blood T cell repertoires in COVID-19. Germline values: CDR1 SGHAT, CDR2 FQNNGV. The V gene lost 6 bases and the J gene lost 2 bases, with 21 bases spanning the gap. The CDR3 totals 17 residues. The age range of participants was 18 to 89 years, with residence in about two dozen US areas. Each participant's cohort was designated according to participant-reported clinical history. Each recovered donor of Cohort 3 presented with two negative PCRs, clearance, or symptom resolution. Here immunoSEQ multiplex PCR was the method, and the copy in TCRdb shows in-frame clones only, minus some. The sample holds about 180,000 clones, about 84% seen once.

The specimen sequenced was PBMCs or T cells enriched from blood (not recorded which). The V gene is TRBV11-2, the J gene TRBJ2-3; D gene unclear. The TCR was taken from a woman in her thirties who had recovered from COVID-19. CDR3 bases: TGTGCCAGCAGTCGGATTAGGTGGGCTTTAAACACAGATACGCAGTATTTT. Translation gives CASSRIRWALNTDTQYF.